Below are 28 T cell receptor beta chains sequenced from a single sample in a study of OX40 agonist ivuxolimab in advanced cancers. Here immunoSEQ multiplex PCR was the method, and the copy in TCRdb shows in-frame clones only, minus some. The sample lists tens of thousands of clones; 86% were seen once. The sample consisted of CD4+ or CD8+ T cells sorted from blood, taken in a trial of the OX40 agonist ivuxolimab. Receptors were obtained from an adult with an advanced solid tumor such as melanoma, head and neck, liver or kidney cancer.

The chain carries TRBV18 and TRBJ2-2; tentatively, D is TRBD1 (7 bases). V lost 6 bases and J 4 bases, leaving 18 bases between the germline ends. This CDR3 has 16 amino acids. Germline V gives CDR1 KGHSH, CDR2 LQKENI. The CDR3 sequence: CASSRDRDWGTGELFF. CDR3 DNA: TGTGCCAGCTCGCGCGACAGGGACTGGGGCACCGGGGAGCTGTTTTTT.

J is TRBJ2-5 and V is TRBV5-6; unclear D gene. The ends were cut back, 1 base at V and 5 bases at J, with 3 bases in the middle. Germline-derived CDR1 and CDR2 are SGHDT and YYEEEE. The CDR3 has 11 residues. Written as DNA, the CDR3 is TGTGCCAGCAGCTTGTCGGAGACCCAGTACTTC. Translating gives CASSLSETQYF.

The rearrangement links TRBV25-1 to TRBJ1-5; D gene uncertain. V was pared by 4 bases and J by 2 bases, with 9 bases between. This CDR3 is 14 amino acids long. Germline V gene sequence: CDR1 MGHDK, CDR2 SYGVNS. The CDR3 sequence: CASSGSPGNQPQHF. In DNA form, the CDR3 reads TGTGCCAGCAGTGGGTCCCCCGGCAATCAGCCCCAGCATTTT.

V is TRBV5-1 and J is TRBJ1-2, with D possibly being TRBD1 (6 bases). The CDR3 spans 12 residues. CDR1 SGHRS and CDR2 YFSETQ come from the germline V gene. Trimming cost V 7 bases and J 7 bases, with 14 bases left between them. The CDR3 here is CASGQLESGYTF. The DNA of the CDR3 is TGCGCCAGCGGACAGCTGGAAAGTGGCTACACCTTC.

The rearrangement links TRBV7-6 to TRBJ2-7, with D uncertain. CDR3 size: 11 residues. Germline values: CDR1 SGHVS, CDR2 FNYEAQ. Trimming pared 4 bases from V and 6 bases from J, leaving 7 bases between. The CDR3 coding sequence is TGTGCCAGCAGCTCATCAGTCGAGCAGTACTTC. Residues: CASSSSVEQYF.

V gene TRBV18 combines with J gene TRBJ2-7; D tentatively reads TRBD1 or TRBD2 (6 bases each). The V and J ends lost 3 bases and 5 bases respectively, with 14 bases between them. From germline, CDR1 is KGHSH and CDR2 LQKENI. The CDR3 spans 14 residues. The CDR3 coding sequence is TGTGCCAGCTCACCTCTTAGGGGGGCCGACGAGCAGTACTTC. It encodes CASSPLRGADEQYF.

The J gene is TRBJ2-1, the V gene TRBV28; a weak D match, TRBD2 (6 bases). Germline CDR1 reads MDHEN; CDR2 reads SYDVKM. V gave up 3 bases and J gave up 4 bases, with 13 bases separating them. CDR3 size: 15 residues. CDR3 sequence reads: CASSFAGSRYNEQFF. The CDR3, as DNA: TGTGCCAGCAGTTTCGCGGGATCTAGATACAATGAGCAGTTCTTC.

The chain combines TRBV5-4 with TRBJ2-1, with 12 bases identical to TRBD2. The CDR3 is 15 amino acids. In germline, CDR1 is SGHNT, CDR2 YYREEE (reference sequence). Trimming cost V 4 bases and J 9 bases; bases outside gene matches: 8. The CDR3: CASSTTSGRTGEQFF. CDR3 bases: TGTGCCAGCAGCACGACTAGCGGGAGAACGGGTGAGCAGTTCTTC.

The chain has TRBV14 and TRBJ2-7; the D is unclear. The CDR3 loop spans 12 amino acids. V lost 1 base, J lost 5 bases, and 6 bases lay in between. The germline V gene encodes CDR1 SGHDN and CDR2 FVKESK. CDR3 in amino acids: CASSQVYNEQYF. CDR3 DNA: TGTGCCAGCAGCCAAGTCTATAACGAGCAGTACTTC. Supplemented by reference TRBV14 and TRBJ2-7, the full variable domain reads EAGVTQFPSHSVIEKGQTVTLRCDPISGHDNLYWYRRVMGKEIKFLLHFVKESKQDESGMPNNRFLAERTGGTYSTLKVQPAELEDSGVYFCASSQVYNEQYFGPGTRLTVT.

The chain is built from TRBV12-5 and TRBJ2-1, with 9 bases lining up with TRBD2. There are 15 residues in the CDR3. From germline, CDR1 is LGHNT and CDR2 FRNRAP. The J segment lost 6 bases and the V segment lost 7 bases, leaving 10 bases of the junction unmatched. The DNA for the CDR3 is TGTGCTAGTGCCCTGAGTAGCGGGAGTCTCAATGAGCAGTTCTTC. Translating it yields CASALSSGSLNEQFF.

The genes are TRBV5-1 and TRBJ2-5, with D possibly being TRBD1 or TRBD2 (5 bases each). The V end lost 5 bases, the J end lost 4 bases, and 15 bases lay between the germline ends. The CDR3 runs 14 residues. Germline V gene lookup returns CDR1 SGHRS and CDR2 YFSETQ. The CDR3 sequence: CASRPGAASETQYF. As DNA, the CDR3 is TGCGCCAGCAGGCCCGGGGCAGCATCAGAGACCCAGTACTTC.

The chain is built from TRBV10-3 and TRBJ1-5; weak D call: TRBD1 (5 bases). Germline CDR1 is ENHRY and CDR2 is SYGVKD. The CDR3 sequence is 16 residues long. V gave up 0 bases and J gave up 6 bases, with 15 bases separating them. The chain's CDR3 is CAISESSGGRGQPQHF. CDR3 coding DNA: TGTGCCATCAGTGAGTCATCGGGGGGTAGGGGTCAGCCCCAGCATTTT.

The chain carries TRBV19 and TRBJ1-2, with 7 positions matching TRBD1. Germline V gene data show CDR1 as LNHDA and CDR2 as SQIVND (reference sequence). This CDR3 comprises 18 residues. Unmatched junction bases numbered 17, after V lost 3 bases and J lost 4 bases. The CDR3 is CASSIGVVPGQKAYGYTF. The CDR3 DNA reads as TGTGCCAGTAGTATCGGGGTAGTCCCGGGACAGAAGGCCTATGGCTACACCTTC.

The gene calls are TRBV19 and TRBJ1-1, with 8 bases aligning to TRBD1. V shed 7 bases, J shed 0 bases, and the junction held 1 base outside the gene matches. Germline CDR1 LNHDA, CDR2 SQIVND (reference sequence). The CDR3 extends over 13 amino acids. The CDR3, as DNA: TGTGCCAGTAAGACAGGGGTGAACACTGAAGCTTTCTTT. Amino acids: CASKTGVNTEAFF.

The chain links TRBV5-4 to TRBJ2-1, with a possible D match to TRBD2 (6 bases). CDR1 SGHNT and CDR2 YYREEE come from the germline V gene (reference sequence). With 4 bases removed from V and 0 bases from J, the gap between germline ends came to 11 bases. The CDR3 spans 15 residues. The CDR3 DNA is TGTGCCAGCAGCGCAGATAGCGGCTCCTACAATGAGCAGTTCTTC. It codes for CASSADSGSYNEQFF.

The gene calls are TRBV6-5 and TRBJ2-7, with a tentative D call TRBD1 (6 bases). The CDR3 covers 13 residues. Germline assignment: CDR1 MNHEY and CDR2 SVGAGI. V gave up 6 bases and J gave up 3 bases, with 12 bases separating them. CDR3 sequence: CASRRSGVYEQYF. The CDR3, as DNA: TGTGCCAGCAGACGCTCAGGGGTCTACGAGCAGTACTTC.

V is TRBV7-2 and J is TRBJ1-3, with D unclear. CDR1 is SGHTA, CDR2 FQGNSA, per germline. Trimming took 0 bases from V and 3 from J, leaving 18 bases between them. This CDR3 comprises 18 residues. The CDR3 reads CASSLAGTRRSDGNTIYF. The DNA for the CDR3 is TGTGCCAGCAGCTTAGCGGGAACCCGAAGGTCTGATGGAAACACCATATATTTT. The full variable domain, completed using reference TRBV7-2 and TRBJ1-3, is GAGVSQSPSNKVTEKGKDVELRCDPISGHTALYWYRQSLGQGLEFLIYFQGNSAPDKSGLPSDRFSAERTGGSVSTLTIQRTQQEDSAVYLCASSLAGTRRSDGNTIYFGEGSWLTVV.

The genes are TRBV9 and TRBJ1-3; D might be TRBD1 (5 bases). CDR1 is SGDLS and CDR2 is YYNGEE in the germline V gene. The CDR3 extends over 15 amino acids. V was cut by 4 bases and J by 0 bases, with 11 bases left in between. CDR3 residues: CASSTDSHSGNTIYF. The CDR3 DNA reads TGTGCCAGCAGCACCGACAGTCACTCTGGAAACACCATATATTTT. The whole variable domain, filled in from reference TRBV9 and TRBJ1-3, reads DSGVTQTPKHLITATGQRVTLRCSPRSGDLSVYWYQQSLDQGLQFLIQYYNGEERAKGNILERFSAQQFPDLHSELNLSSLELGDSALYFCASSTDSHSGNTIYFGEGSWLTVV.

The chain couples TRBV5-1 to TRBJ2-2, with D hard to call. The ends were cut back, 4 bases at V and 4 bases at J, with 11 bases in the middle. Germline V lookup: CDR1 SGHRS, CDR2 YFSETQ. The length of the CDR3 is 14 residues. CDR3 region: CASSGRGFTGELFF. CDR3 DNA: TGCGCCAGCAGCGGTCGCGGCTTCACCGGGGAGCTGTTTTTT.

The V call is TRBV6-5, the J call TRBJ1-5, with TRBD1 matching 7 bases. This CDR3 is 13 amino acids long. Germline values: CDR1 MNHEY, CDR2 SVGAGI. The junction had 3 bases not matched to a gene; V was cut back by 5 bases and J by 5 bases. CDR3 DNA: TGTGCCAGCAGTGTTCAGGGGGATCAGCCCCAGCATTTT. The encoded protein is CASSVQGDQPQHF.

This clone was counted between two and nine times. This chain uses TRBV6-5 with TRBJ2-3; possibly TRBD2 for D (5 bases). Germline V gives CDR1 MNHEY, CDR2 SVGAGI. The CDR3 is 15 residues long. V shed 4 bases and J shed 1 base, with 12 bases lying between them. The DNA of the CDR3 is TGTGCCAGCAGTTCTGGGCGGGCTCGCACAGATACGCAGTATTTT. Protein product: CASSSGRARTDTQYF.

V usage is TRBV11-3 and J usage is TRBJ2-7; D uncertain. There are 14 residues in the CDR3. Between the trimmed V and J ends, which lost 1 base and 5 bases, there was a span of 12 bases. Germline V gives CDR1 SGHNT, CDR2 YENEEA. CDR3 sequence (DNA): TGTGCCAGCAGCTTAGGCAGAACCGGAGACGAGCAGTACTTC. The encoded protein is CASSLGRTGDEQYF.

The chain carries TRBV28 and TRBJ2-5; D is possibly TRBD1 or TRBD2 (6 bases each). Trimming shortened V by 6 bases and J by 5 bases, and 13 bases separated the two germline ends. There are 13 residues in the CDR3. Germline-derived CDR1 and CDR2 are MDHEN and SYDVKM. The CDR3 bases are TGTGCCAGCAGCCCTGGGGGGCGGGAGACCCAGTACTTC. It yields the protein CASSPGGRETQYF.

The chain has TRBV5-1 and TRBJ2-1; D is perhaps TRBD2 (6 bases). Between the trimmed V and J ends, which lost 4 bases and 6 bases, there was a span of 11 bases. The V gene's germline CDR1 is SGHRS and CDR2 YFSETQ. The CDR3 extends over 13 amino acids. The CDR3 DNA follows: TGCGCCAGCAGCCGGATAGCGGTCAATGAGCAGTTCTTC. Amino acids: CASSRIAVNEQFF. The variable domain in full, completed from reference TRBV5-1 and TRBJ2-1, reads KAGVTQTPRYLIKTRGQQVTLSCSPISGHRSVSWYQQTPGQGLQFLFEYFSETQRNKGNFPGRFSGRQFSNSRSEMNVSTLELGDSALYLCASSRIAVNEQFFGPGTRLTVL.

The chain employs TRBV7-2 and TRBJ1-3; 9 bases agree with TRBD1. The germline V gene has CDR1 SGHTA and CDR2 FQGNSA. The CDR3 sequence is 14 residues long. After removal of 3 bases from V and 4 bases from J, the junction contained 1 base not matched to a gene. The CDR3 sequence is CASSLGQGGNTIYF. As DNA, the CDR3 is TGTGCCAGCAGCTTGGGACAGGGAGGAAACACCATATATTTT. Drawing the rest from reference TRBV7-2 and TRBJ1-3, the complete variable domain is GAGVSQSPSNKVTEKGKDVELRCDPISGHTALYWYRQSLGQGLEFLIYFQGNSAPDKSGLPSDRFSAERTGGSVSTLTIQRTQQEDSAVYLCASSLGQGGNTIYFGEGSWLTVV.

The chain uses TRBV29-1 and TRBJ2-3; weak D call: TRBD2 (5 bases). The V gene's germline CDR1 is SQVTM and CDR2 ANQGSEA. The germline V and J ends were trimmed by 4 bases and 4 bases, with 15 bases remaining between them. This CDR3 comprises 14 residues. The CDR3 coding sequence is TGCAGCGTTGGTGAGGGCGGGCTCGCAGATACGCAGTATTTT. Encoded protein: CSVGEGGLADTQYF.

The chain links TRBV12-5 to TRBJ1-1; 12 bases are a match to TRBD1. Losses at the gene ends were 2 bases for V and 8 bases for J; bases not matched to a gene: 3. The germline CDR1 and CDR2 sequences are LGHNT and FRNRAP. The CDR3 sequence is 14 residues long. The CDR3 loop reads CASGLTGTGGEAFF. CDR3 bases: TGTGCTAGTGGTTTGACCGGGACAGGGGGCGAAGCTTTCTTT.

This chain links TRBV28 with TRBJ2-1; 7 positions match TRBD2. CDR3 length: 14 residues. Looked up from germline, CDR1 is MDHEN and CDR2 is SYDVKM. The V and J ends lost 8 bases and 1 base, in that order; junction bases with no gene match: 5. CDR3: CASFMGGSYNEQFF. The CDR3 bases are TGTGCCAGCTTTATGGGAGGGTCCTACAATGAGCAGTTCTTC.